A selection of T cell receptor beta chains follows, all from one sample in a study of blood T cell repertoires in COVID-19. Some clones are missing from TCRdb's copy, which holds only in-frame ones; the method was immunoSEQ multiplex PCR. The sample holds 350,000 to 450,000 clones, 70% to 90% seen once. Sequenced sample: peripheral blood. The receptors were gathered from a woman aged 55 to 70 with COVID-19, enrolled during active disease. Each CDR3 is given with its conserved first and last residue. D genes are given only for firm matches. Clone size, where shown, is once, few, many, or a class for clones that have expanded.

abundance,j_gene,v_gene,d_gene,CDR3nt,CDR3aa
.,TRBJ2-7,TRBV2,.,TGTGCCAGCAGTGAGCGGGGATCCTACTACGAGCAGTACTTC,CASSERGSYYEQYF
.,TRBJ2-1,TRBV18,.,TGTGCCAGCTCCCCGAGACAGTACAATGAGCAGTTCTTC,CASSPRQYNEQFF
many,TRBJ1-5,TRBV7-9,TRBD1,TGTGCCAGCAGCTTAGGGTCAGGGGGCACCCAGCCCCAGCATTTT,CASSLGSGGTQPQHF
.,TRBJ2-7,TRBV5-1,TRBD2,TGCGCCAGCAGCCGGGGACTAGCGGGGGAAAACCCCTACGAGCAGTACTTC,CASSRGLAGENPYEQYF
.,TRBJ2-1,TRBV19,TRBD2,TGTGCCAGTAGTCCCCGAACTAGCGGGGGGGCGAGTGAGCAGTTCTTC,CASSPRTSGGASEQFF
many,TRBJ1-2,TRBV6-5,TRBD1,TGTGCCAGCACCTTAGGACAGGCGACCTTCTATGGCTACACCTTC,CASTLGQATFYGYTF
.,TRBJ2-3,TRBV2,.,TGTGCCAGCAGTGAAAGGCAGCGGTGGGAAGGCGGTACGCAGTATTTT,CASSERQRWEGGTQYF
.,TRBJ1-2,TRBV25-1,.,TGTGCCAGCAGTGAATTTCGGGCAGGGGCGGACTATGGCTACACCTTC,CASSEFRAGADYGYTF
.,TRBJ1-1,TRBV7-9,.,TGTGCCAGCAGCTTAGCTCTTGGGGGGTCCACTGAAGCTTTCTTT,CASSLALGGSTEAFF
.,TRBJ1-5,TRBV5-4,.,TGTGCCAGCAGCTCTCAGAATAGCAATCAGCCCCAGCATTTT,CASSSQNSNQPQHF
.,TRBJ1-1,TRBV6-5,TRBD1,TGTGCCAGTCAACAGGGGCTAGGTGAAGCTTTCTTT,CASQQGLGEAFF
.,TRBJ2-2,TRBV5-1,TRBD1,TGCGCCAGCAGCTCTCAGGGGGTCTGGAACACCGGGGAGCTGTTTTTT,CASSSQGVWNTGELFF
.,TRBJ1-2,TRBV30,.,TGTGCCTGGAGCTCGGGGAGGCACTATGGCTACACCTTC,CAWSSGRHYGYTF
few,TRBJ2-5,TRBV3-1/TRBV3-2,TRBD2,TGTGCCAGCAGCCCAGGGACTAGCGGGGGGGAGACCCAGTACTTC,CASSPGTSGGETQYF
.,TRBJ2-7,TRBV6-2/TRBV6-3,TRBD1,TGTGCCAGCAGTTCTTACGGGGACAGGGGGGAGCAGTACTTC,CASSSYGDRGEQYF
.,TRBJ2-2,TRBV5-1,.,TGCGCCAGCAGCTTGCGAGGCGGCTACACCGGGGAGCTGTTTTTT,CASSLRGGYTGELFF
.,TRBJ2-7,TRBV21-1,.,.,CASFGQGAKEQYF
few,TRBJ2-3,TRBV7-3,TRBD2,TGTGCCAGCAGCCCCGGGACTAGCGCCAGCACAGATACGCAGTATTTT,CASSPGTSASTDTQYF
.,TRBJ1-4,TRBV11-2,.,TGTGCCAGCAGCTTTGTAGGGGCTAATGAAAAACTGTTTTTT,CASSFVGANEKLFF
.,TRBJ2-1,TRBV7-7,TRBD2,TGTGCCAGCAGCGAACGGGGGGGCAGGAATGAGCAGTTCTTC,CASSERGGRNEQFF
.,TRBJ1-5,TRBV19,TRBD1,TGTGCCAGTAGAGAGACAGGGAGATGGGCTCAGCCCCAGCATTTT,CASRETGRWAQPQHF
few,TRBJ1-2,TRBV3-1/TRBV3-2,TRBD1,TGTGCCAGCAGCCAAATAAAGGGGGCGCCCTATGGCTACACCTTC,CASSQIKGAPYGYTF
.,TRBJ1-5,TRBV6-1,.,TGTGCCAGCAGTGAAGGTCGGGGGAGCAATCAGCCCCAGCATTTT,CASSEGRGSNQPQHF
few,TRBJ2-1,TRBV4-1,.,TGCGCCAGCAGCCAGAAACCGGGACTCTCTTATGATGAGCAGTTCTTC,CASSQKPGLSYDEQFF
.,TRBJ1-3,TRBV10-3,.,TGTGCCATCAGTGATTACATAAGTGGAAACACCATATATTTT,CAISDYISGNTIYF
.,TRBJ2-5,TRBV9,TRBD2,TGTGCCAGCAGCGTAGTAGGCGGGGGGGCGGAGACCCAGTACTTC,CASSVVGGGAETQYF
.,TRBJ2-1,TRBV7-8,.,TGTGCCAGCAGCTTAAGAGTACGGAGTTTGTTAAATGAGCAGTTCTTC,CASSLRVRSLLNEQFF
once,TRBJ2-3,TRBV2,TRBD1,TGTGCCAGCTCGACAGGGGCTAGCACAGATACGCAGTATTTT,CASSTGASTDTQYF
few,TRBJ1-6,TRBV2,.,TGTGCCAGCCAGAACCCAAGTTATAATTCACCCCTCCACTTT,CASQNPSYNSPLHF
.,TRBJ2-1,TRBV5-1,TRBD1,TGCGCCAGCAGCATCAACAGGGGGCTCAATGAGCAGTTCTTC,CASSINRGLNEQFF
.,TRBJ2-1,TRBV11-2,.,TGTGCCAGCAGCTTAGAGAGCGGATCCTTCAATGAGCAGTTCTTC,CASSLESGSFNEQFF
.,TRBJ2-1,TRBV9,.,TGTGCCAGCAGCATTGCACAGGGGGGGAATGAGCAGTTCTTC,CASSIAQGGNEQFF
few,TRBJ1-6,TRBV11-3,TRBD1,TGTGCCAGCAGCTTAGAACAGGGGGGCTCCTCCTATAATTCACCCCTCCACTTT,CASSLEQGGSSYNSPLHF
.,TRBJ1-2,TRBV7-6,.,TGTGCCAGCAGCTTAGGGGCCGGAGGGAGGGACTATGGCTACACCTTC,CASSLGAGGRDYGYTF
.,TRBJ1-6,TRBV13,.,TGTGCCAGCAGCCCACCCTCGGGGAGCGCCTATAATTCACCCCTCCACTTT,CASSPPSGSAYNSPLHF
.,TRBJ2-5,TRBV6-5,.,TGTGCCAGCACTCCCGGAGGGGAGACCCAGTACTTC,CASTPGGETQYF
.,TRBJ2-1,TRBV7-2,.,TGTGCCAGCAGCTTATTGGCGAGCGTCGGGGTTGAGCAGTTCTTC,CASSLLASVGVEQFF
.,TRBJ2-6,TRBV9,.,TGTGCCAGCAGCGTAGACAGGGCCTCTGGGGCCAACGTCCTGACTTTC,CASSVDRASGANVLTF
.,TRBJ1-1,TRBV18,.,TGTGCCAGCTCACCGAACAGCGAAGCTTTCTTT,CASSPNSEAFF
.,TRBJ2-3,TRBV4-1,.,TGCGCCAGCAGCCAAGTAATGAGTTCAGATACGCAGTATTTT,CASSQVMSSDTQYF
.,TRBJ2-7,TRBV19,.,TGTGCCAGTAGTATCGGCGGGACAGCCTACGAGCAGTACTTC,CASSIGGTAYEQYF
.,TRBJ1-1,TRBV18,.,TGTGCCAGCTCACCCGCCGGTTTTAGGGGGACGAACACTGAAGCTTTCTTT,CASSPAGFRGTNTEAFF
.,TRBJ2-3,TRBV28,.,TGTGCCAGCAGTTTAGGGGGGATTTGGGATACGCAGTATTTT,CASSLGGIWDTQYF
.,TRBJ1-2,TRBV7-2,TRBD1,TGTGCCAGCAGCGCTACCGGGACAGCCTTTGTGGGGGGCTACACCTTC,CASSATGTAFVGGYTF
.,TRBJ1-5,TRBV27,.,TGTGCCAGCAGTTCCGAGGGGTGGGGGCATCAGCCCCAGCATTTT,CASSSEGWGHQPQHF
.,TRBJ1-2,TRBV9,.,TGTGCCAGCGGGTGGACAGTTCTTAATGGCTACACCTTC,CASGWTVLNGYTF
.,TRBJ2-7,TRBV7-8,TRBD1,TGTGCCAGCAGCTTAAGCCGGACAGGGGGATGGGACGAGCAGTACTTC,CASSLSRTGGWDEQYF
.,TRBJ2-7,TRBV27,TRBD1,TGTGCCAGCAGTTTAAGGGGCCGACAGGGCCTCGAGCAGTACTTC,CASSLRGRQGLEQYF
.,TRBJ1-1,TRBV11-2,.,TGTGCCAGCAGCTTAGATCGTAAGGAGAAAGCTTTCTTT,CASSLDRKEKAFF
few,TRBJ2-2,TRBV7-3,.,TGTGCCAGCAGCTACGGCGGGGCCGGGGAGCTGTTTTTT,CASSYGGAGELFF
.,TRBJ2-3,TRBV5-4,TRBD1,TGTGCCAGCAGCCAGGACAGGGTCACAGATACGCAGTATTTT,CASSQDRVTDTQYF
.,TRBJ2-1,TRBV4-2,TRBD2,TGTGCCAGCAGCCAAGCTAGCGGGCCATACAATGAGCAGTTCTTC,CASSQASGPYNEQFF
few,TRBJ2-3,TRBV19,.,TGTGCCAGTAGGCGGACAGCCCCGGCCACAGATACGCAGTATTTT,CASRRTAPATDTQYF
.,TRBJ1-2,TRBV5-4,TRBD1,TGTGCCAGCAGCTTGAAGGGGGCTCTCTATGGCTACACCTTC,CASSLKGALYGYTF
.,TRBJ2-1,TRBV10-3,.,TGTGCCATCAGTGAGTTGCGTGAGCAGTTCTTC,CAISELREQFF
few,TRBJ2-5,TRBV15,TRBD1,TGTGCCACCAGCGGGGACAGCCCGGAGACCCAGTACTTC,CATSGDSPETQYF
.,TRBJ1-3,TRBV5-6,.,TGTGCCAGCAGCCCCTACAGACCCTCTGGAAACACCATATATTTT,CASSPYRPSGNTIYF
.,TRBJ1-1,TRBV14,TRBD1,TGTGCCAGCAGCTACACAGGGGAGACTGAAGCTTTCTTT,CASSYTGETEAFF
.,TRBJ2-1,TRBV5-6,TRBD1,TGTGCCAGCAGCTTGTGGGGACAGGGGGACAATGAGCAGTTCTTC,CASSLWGQGDNEQFF